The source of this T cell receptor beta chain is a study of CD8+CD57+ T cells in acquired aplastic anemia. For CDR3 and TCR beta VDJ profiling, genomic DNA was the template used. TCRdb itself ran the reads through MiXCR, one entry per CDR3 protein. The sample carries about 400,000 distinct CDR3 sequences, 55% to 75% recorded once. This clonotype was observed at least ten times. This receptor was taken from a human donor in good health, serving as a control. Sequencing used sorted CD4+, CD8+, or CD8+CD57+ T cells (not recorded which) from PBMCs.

The CDR3: CASSEARRRPTNSPLHF. The CDR3 bases are TGTGCCAGCAGTGAGGCTCGGAGGAGACCCACCAATTCACCCCTCCACTTT. This chain connects TRBV6-1 to TRBJ1-6; D ambiguous. CDR3 size: 17 residues. The germline V and J ends were trimmed by 3 bases and 7 bases, with 19 bases remaining between them. CDR1 is MNHNS, CDR2 SASEGT, per germline.